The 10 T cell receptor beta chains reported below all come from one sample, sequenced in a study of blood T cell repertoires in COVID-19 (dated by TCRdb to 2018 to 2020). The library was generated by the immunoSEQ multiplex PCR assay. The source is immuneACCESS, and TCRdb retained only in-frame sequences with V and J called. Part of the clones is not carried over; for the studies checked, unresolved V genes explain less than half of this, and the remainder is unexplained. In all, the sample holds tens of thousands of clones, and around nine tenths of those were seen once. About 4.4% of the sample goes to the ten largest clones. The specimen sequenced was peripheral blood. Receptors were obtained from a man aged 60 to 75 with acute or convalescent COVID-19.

CDR3 DNA: TGTGCCACCAGCCTCGAGGGGGGACTAGCGATGGAGACCCAGTACTTC. Its translation is CATSLEGGLAMETQYF. The chain has TRBV15 and TRBJ2-5; 10 nucleotides agree with TRBD2. V lost 5 bases to trimming and J lost 5 bases; unmatched junction nucleotides: 11. Germline loops: CDR1 LNHNV, CDR2 YYDKDF (reference sequence). The CDR3 has 16 amino acids.

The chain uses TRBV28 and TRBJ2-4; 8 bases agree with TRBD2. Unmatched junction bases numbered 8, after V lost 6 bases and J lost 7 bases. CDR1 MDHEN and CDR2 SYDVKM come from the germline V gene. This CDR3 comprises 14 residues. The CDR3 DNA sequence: TGTGCCAGCAGAATCCCCGGCGGGAGGAACATTCAGTACTTC. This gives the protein CASRIPGGRNIQYF.

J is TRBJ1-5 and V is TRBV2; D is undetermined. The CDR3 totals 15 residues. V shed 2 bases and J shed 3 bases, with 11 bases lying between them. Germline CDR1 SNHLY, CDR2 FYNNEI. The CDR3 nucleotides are TGTGCCAGCAGTGAATATTGGCAATCCAATCAGCCCCAGCATTTT. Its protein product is CASSEYWQSNQPQHF.

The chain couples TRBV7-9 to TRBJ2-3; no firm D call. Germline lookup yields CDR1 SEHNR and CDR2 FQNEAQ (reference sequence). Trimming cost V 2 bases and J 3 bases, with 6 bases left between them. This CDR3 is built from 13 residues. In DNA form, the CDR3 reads TGTGCCAGCAGCTTACAGGCGACAGATACGCAGTATTTT. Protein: CASSLQATDTQYF.

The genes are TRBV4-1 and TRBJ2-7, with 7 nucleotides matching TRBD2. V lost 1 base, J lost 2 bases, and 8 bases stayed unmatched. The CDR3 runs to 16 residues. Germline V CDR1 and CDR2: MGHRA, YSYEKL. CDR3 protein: CASSQVGPGGTYEQYF. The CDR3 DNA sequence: TGCGCCAGCAGCCAAGTCGGACCGGGAGGTACCTACGAGCAGTACTTC.

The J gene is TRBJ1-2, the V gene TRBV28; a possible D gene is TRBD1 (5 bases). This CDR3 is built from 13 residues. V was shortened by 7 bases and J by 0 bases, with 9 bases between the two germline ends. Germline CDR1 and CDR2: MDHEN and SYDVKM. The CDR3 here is CASKEGTNYGYTF. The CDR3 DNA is TGTGCCAGCAAGGAGGGGACTAACTATGGCTACACCTTC.

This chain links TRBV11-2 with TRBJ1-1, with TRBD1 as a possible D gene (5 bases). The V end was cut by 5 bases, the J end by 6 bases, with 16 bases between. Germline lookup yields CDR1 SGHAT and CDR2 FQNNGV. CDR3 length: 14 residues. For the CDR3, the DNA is TGTGCCAGCAGCACGCGGGACTCTAGCTCTGAAGCTTTCTTT. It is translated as CASSTRDSSSEAFF.

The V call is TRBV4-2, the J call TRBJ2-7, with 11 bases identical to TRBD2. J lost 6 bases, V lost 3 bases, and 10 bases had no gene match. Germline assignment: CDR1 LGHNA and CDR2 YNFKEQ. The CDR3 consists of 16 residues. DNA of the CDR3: TGTGCCAGCAGCCAGGGACTAGCGGTTCTCTACGGCGAGCAGTACTTC. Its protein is CASSQGLAVLYGEQYF.

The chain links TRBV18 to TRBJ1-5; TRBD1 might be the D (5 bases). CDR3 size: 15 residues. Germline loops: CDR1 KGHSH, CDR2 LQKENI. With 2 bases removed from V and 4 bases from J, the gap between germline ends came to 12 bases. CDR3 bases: TGTGCCAGCTCACCAACCAGACAGCTTAATCAGCCCCAGCATTTT. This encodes CASSPTRQLNQPQHF.

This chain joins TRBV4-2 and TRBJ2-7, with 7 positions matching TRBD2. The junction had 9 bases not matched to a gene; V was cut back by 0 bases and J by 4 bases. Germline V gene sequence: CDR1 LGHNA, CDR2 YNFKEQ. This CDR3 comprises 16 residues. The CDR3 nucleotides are TGTGCCAGCAGCCAAGATTCGGGGGAGGGCCTATACGAGCAGTACTTC. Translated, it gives CASSQDSGEGLYEQYF.